This TCR beta chain is from a study of T cell repertoires in cytomegalovirus infection. CDR1 is ENHRY and CDR2 is SYGVKD in the germline V gene. CDR3 length equals 15 residues. V shed 0 bases and J 5 bases; nucleotides not matched to a gene: 7. TCRdb re-analysed the reads in MiXCR, keeping a single row per CDR3 protein. The sample has 200,000 to 300,000 distinct CDR3 sequences; 9% to 15% are singletons. This clonotype was detected ten times or more. Input material: PBMCs. The gene calls are TRBV10-3 and TRBJ2-7, with TRBD1 identical over 7 bases. This TCR derives from a human donor in good health (CMV status not recorded). Some clones in this sample may be carry-over from other donors' samples. The CDR3: CAISESTGTDHEQYF. CDR3 nucleotide sequence: TGTGCCATCAGTGAGTCGACAGGGACGGACCACGAGCAGTACTTC.